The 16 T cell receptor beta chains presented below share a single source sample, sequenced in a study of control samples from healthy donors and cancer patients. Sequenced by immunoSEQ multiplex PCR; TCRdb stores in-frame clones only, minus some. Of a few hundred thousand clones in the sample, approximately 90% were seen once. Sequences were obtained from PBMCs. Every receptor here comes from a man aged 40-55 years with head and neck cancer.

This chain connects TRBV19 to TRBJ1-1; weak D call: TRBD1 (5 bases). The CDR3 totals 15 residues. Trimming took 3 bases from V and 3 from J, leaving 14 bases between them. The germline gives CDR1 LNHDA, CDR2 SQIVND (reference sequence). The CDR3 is CASSIRDLADTEAFF. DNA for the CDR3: TGTGCCAGTAGTATTAGGGACTTGGCGGACACTGAAGCTTTCTTT.

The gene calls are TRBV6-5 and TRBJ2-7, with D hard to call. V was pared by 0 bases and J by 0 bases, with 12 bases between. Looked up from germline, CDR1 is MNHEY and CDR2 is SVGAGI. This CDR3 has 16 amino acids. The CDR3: CASSYSRWQSSYEQYF. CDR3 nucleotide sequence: TGTGCCAGCAGTTACTCTCGTTGGCAGTCCTCCTACGAGCAGTACTTC.

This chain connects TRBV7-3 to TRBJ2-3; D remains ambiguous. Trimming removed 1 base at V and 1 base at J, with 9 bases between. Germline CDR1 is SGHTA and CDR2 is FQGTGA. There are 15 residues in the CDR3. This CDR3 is CASSLNGRGTDTQYF. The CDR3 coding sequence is TGTGCCAGCAGCTTAAACGGTCGTGGCACAGATACGCAGTATTTT.

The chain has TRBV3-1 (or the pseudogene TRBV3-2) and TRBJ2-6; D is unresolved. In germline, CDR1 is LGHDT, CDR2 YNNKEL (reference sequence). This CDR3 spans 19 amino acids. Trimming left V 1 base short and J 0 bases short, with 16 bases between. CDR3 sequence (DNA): TGTGCCAGCAGCCAAGGAGTTGGCAGGACCGTCTCTGGGGCCAACGTCCTGACTTTC. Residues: CASSQGVGRTVSGANVLTF.

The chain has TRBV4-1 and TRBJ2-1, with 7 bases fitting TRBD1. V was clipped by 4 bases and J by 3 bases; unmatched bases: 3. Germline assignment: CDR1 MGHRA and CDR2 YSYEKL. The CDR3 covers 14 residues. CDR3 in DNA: TGCGCCAGCAGCCCAGGGGGTATCTACAATGAGCAGTTCTTC. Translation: CASSPGGIYNEQFF.

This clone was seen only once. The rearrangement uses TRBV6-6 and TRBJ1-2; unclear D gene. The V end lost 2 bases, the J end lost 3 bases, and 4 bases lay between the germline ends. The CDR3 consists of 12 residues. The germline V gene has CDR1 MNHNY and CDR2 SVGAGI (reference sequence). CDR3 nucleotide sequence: TGTGCCAGCAGTTACAGAGACTATGGCTACACCTTC. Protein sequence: CASSYRDYGYTF.

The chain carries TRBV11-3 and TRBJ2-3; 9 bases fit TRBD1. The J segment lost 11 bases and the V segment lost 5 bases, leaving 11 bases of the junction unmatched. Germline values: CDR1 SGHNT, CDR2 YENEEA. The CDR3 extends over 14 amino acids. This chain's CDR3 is CASSPWTGDTLQYF. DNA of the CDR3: TGTGCCAGCAGCCCCTGGACAGGGGATACCTTGCAGTATTTT.

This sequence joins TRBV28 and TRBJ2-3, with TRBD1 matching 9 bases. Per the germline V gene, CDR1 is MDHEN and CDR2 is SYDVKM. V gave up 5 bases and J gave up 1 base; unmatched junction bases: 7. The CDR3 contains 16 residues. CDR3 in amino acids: CASSTQGAYRTDTQYF. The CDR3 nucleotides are TGTGCCAGCAGTACACAGGGGGCCTATCGCACAGATACGCAGTATTTT.

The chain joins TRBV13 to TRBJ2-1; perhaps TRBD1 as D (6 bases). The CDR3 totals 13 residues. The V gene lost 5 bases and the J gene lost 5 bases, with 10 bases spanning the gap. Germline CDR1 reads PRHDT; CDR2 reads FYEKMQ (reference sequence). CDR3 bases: TGTGCCAGCAGCGGGACACTAGACAATGAGCAGTTCTTC. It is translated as CASSGTLDNEQFF.

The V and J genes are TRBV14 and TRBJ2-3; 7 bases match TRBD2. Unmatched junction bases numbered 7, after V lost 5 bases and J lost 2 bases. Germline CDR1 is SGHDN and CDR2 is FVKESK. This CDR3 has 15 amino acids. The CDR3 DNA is TGTGCCAGCAGCAATCTTAGCGGGTACACAGATACGCAGTATTTT. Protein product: CASSNLSGYTDTQYF.

The CDR3 loop reads CASRARDTQYF. The CDR3 region has the DNA TGTGCCAGCAGGGCCCGGGATACGCAGTATTTT. This chain connects TRBV6-5 to TRBJ2-3; D gene uncertain. V was clipped by 6 bases and J by 6 bases, with 7 bases between them. CDR1 is MNHEY and CDR2 is SVGAGI in the germline V gene. The CDR3 length is 11 residues.

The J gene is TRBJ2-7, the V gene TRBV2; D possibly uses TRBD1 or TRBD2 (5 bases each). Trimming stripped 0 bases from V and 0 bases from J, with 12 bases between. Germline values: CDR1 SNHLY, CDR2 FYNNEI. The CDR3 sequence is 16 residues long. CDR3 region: CASSEARDQNSYEQYF. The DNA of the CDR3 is TGTGCCAGCAGTGAAGCAAGGGACCAAAACTCCTACGAGCAGTACTTC.

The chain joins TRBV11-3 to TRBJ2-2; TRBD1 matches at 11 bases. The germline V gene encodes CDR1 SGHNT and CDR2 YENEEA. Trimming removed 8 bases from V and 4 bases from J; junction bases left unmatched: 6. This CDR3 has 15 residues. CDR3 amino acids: CASPPGTGGTGELFF. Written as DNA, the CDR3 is TGTGCCAGCCCTCCGGGGACAGGGGGCACCGGGGAGCTGTTTTTT.

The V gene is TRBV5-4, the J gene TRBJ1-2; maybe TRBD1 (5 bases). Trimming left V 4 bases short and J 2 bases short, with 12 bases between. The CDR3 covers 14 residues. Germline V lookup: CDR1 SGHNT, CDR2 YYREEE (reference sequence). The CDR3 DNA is TGTGCCAGCAGCCCAAGGGGACTGAACTATGGCTACACCTTC. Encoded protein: CASSPRGLNYGYTF.

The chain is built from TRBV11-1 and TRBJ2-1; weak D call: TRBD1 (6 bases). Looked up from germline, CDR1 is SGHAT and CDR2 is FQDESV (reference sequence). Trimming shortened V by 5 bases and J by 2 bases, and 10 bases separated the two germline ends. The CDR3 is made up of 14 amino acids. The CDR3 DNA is TGTGCCAGCAGCCCCGGACAGACCTACAATGAGCAGTTCTTC. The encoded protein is CASSPGQTYNEQFF.

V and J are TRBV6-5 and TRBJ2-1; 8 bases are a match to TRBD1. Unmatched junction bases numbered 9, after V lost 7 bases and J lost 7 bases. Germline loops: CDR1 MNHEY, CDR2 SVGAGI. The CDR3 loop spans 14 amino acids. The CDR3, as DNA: TGTGCCAGCACCAGCCGACAGGGGAGAAATGAGCAGTTCTTC. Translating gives CASTSRQGRNEQFF.